This TCR beta chain was recovered during a study of T cell responses to AZD1222 COVID-19 vaccine. Generated by immunoSEQ multiplex PCR, the TCRdb table keeps only in-frame clones and is missing some. The sample lists about 79,000 clones; 92% were seen once. Only one count was recorded for this clone. This clonotype originated in an adult in good health. Material: peripheral blood, obtained on day 0 of MenACWY control vaccination.

The CDR3 loop reads CASTEDTQYF. The DNA for the CDR3 is TGTGCCAGCACGGAAGATACGCAGTATTTT. J is TRBJ2-3 and V is TRBV9; D remains unclear. This CDR3 contains 10 residues. Per the germline V gene, CDR1 is SGDLS and CDR2 is YYNGEE. Trimming shortened V by 6 bases and J by 5 bases, and 4 bases separated the two germline ends. The full variable domain, in which reference TRBV9 and TRBJ2-3 provide the parts outside the CDR3, is DSGVTQTPKHLITATGQRVTLRCSPRSGDLSVYWYQQSLDQGLQFLIQYYNGEERAKGNILERFSAQQFPDLHSELNLSSLELGDSALYFCASTEDTQYFGPGTRLTVL.